A selection of T cell receptor beta chains follows, all from one sample in a study of T cell repertoires in cytomegalovirus infection. Their specific antigens are unknown. TCRdb fed the reads into MiXCR, producing one record per CDR3 protein. The data hold approximately 340,000 distinct CDR3 sequences, with 29% observed a single time. This sample comprised cultured PBMCs, obtained from culture after CMV antigen stimulation. These receptors were obtained from a human donor in good health (CMV status not recorded). Some clones in this sample may be carry-over from other donors' samples. CDR3s include the opening cysteine and the closing phenylalanine or tryptophan. A D gene is named only where the DNA matches it firmly. Clone sizes are given selectively: once, few, many, or a class where the clone is expanded.

D	size	V	J	CDR3
TRBD2	many	TRBV7-2	TRBJ2-2	CASSLAPLGTSRFANTGELFF
TRBD1	-	TRBV7-3	TRBJ2-1	CASSLAGTGVYNEQFF
TRBD1	few	TRBV4-1	TRBJ1-4	CASSQDPGQTNEKLFF
TRBD1	-	TRBV12-3/TRBV12-4	TRBJ1-1	CASSPRSDRDTEAFF
-	-	TRBV7-9	TRBJ2-1	CASSLSGHSSVQFF
-	-	TRBV2	TRBJ2-1	CASSPIPGNEQFF
TRBD1	many	TRBV19	TRBJ1-4	CASSPSGTGVEKLFF
TRBD2	few	TRBV5-5	TRBJ2-7	CASSLDKASGFSYEQYF
TRBD1	many	TRBV7-8	TRBJ1-4	CASSTDPGTGEKLFF
TRBD1	-	TRBV19	TRBJ1-2	CASSLSGTDMRNYGYTF
-	many	TRBV10-3	TRBJ2-1	CAALPREGPYNEQFF
-	-	TRBV12-3/TRBV12-4	TRBJ2-7	CASSSPDRLLYEQYF
TRBD1	many	TRBV7-8	TRBJ1-5	CASSLGTGGARSQPQHF
-	few	TRBV19	TRBJ2-3	CASSIRREKTDTQYF
TRBD2	few	TRBV30	TRBJ2-7	CAWSSGGGREQYF
-	few	TRBV6-5	TRBJ2-2	CAISLMGSPTWGNTGELFF
-	once	TRBV18	TRBJ1-1	CASSPRAPLSVYNTEAFF
-	-	TRBV5-1	TRBJ2-3	CASSLVGSSDTQYF
-	-	TRBV20-1	TRBJ1-1	CSASRPGDTEAFF
-	-	TRBV12-3/TRBV12-4	TRBJ2-5	CASSLGPVQETQYF
-	-	TRBV7-6	TRBJ2-1	CASGSSWRPYNEQFF
-	-	TRBV7-9	TRBJ1-2	CASSWTGGSGYTF
TRBD1	few	TRBV29-1	TRBJ2-2	CSDLPGQGDTGELFF
-	-	TRBV19	TRBJ1-1	CASLGRTNTEAFF
TRBD1	few	TRBV10-3	TRBJ1-1	CAISGSRDRIYEAFF
-	-	TRBV28	TRBJ1-1	CASVNSNTEAFF
-	-	TRBV13	TRBJ1-3	CASSPRDGGTSRNTIYF
TRBD1	-	TRBV28	TRBJ1-1	CASSGWDREAFF
-	few	TRBV5-6	TRBJ1-3	CASSSGTFVTGNTIYF
-	-	TRBV12-3/TRBV12-4	TRBJ2-1	CASRSGRSPYNEQFF
-	few	TRBV15	TRBJ1-2	CATSREITLGYGYTF
-	-	TRBV19	TRBJ2-3	CASTGDYSTDTQYF
-	-	TRBV28	TRBJ1-2	CASSVTDYGYTF
TRBD1	few	TRBV6-5	TRBJ1-2	CASRQDRDYGYTF
TRBD1	few	TRBV12-5	TRBJ1-1	CASGSPTGVNTEAFF
TRBD1	many	TRBV28	TRBJ2-2	CASEGQPNTGELFF
-	few	TRBV7-2	TRBJ2-7	CASSLAREHEQYF
-	few	TRBV19	TRBJ1-5	CATSLGNEGQPQHF
TRBD1	few	TRBV7-7	TRBJ2-7	CASSLASWRTGAHEQYF
TRBD1	many	TRBV7-6	TRBJ1-1	CASSAPEGADTEAFF
-	-	TRBV25-1	TRBJ1-5	CASSASDQPQHF
-	few	TRBV28	TRBJ1-2	CALRGANYGYTF
TRBD1	many	TRBV12-3/TRBV12-4	TRBJ1-6	CASSPGQGYSPLHF